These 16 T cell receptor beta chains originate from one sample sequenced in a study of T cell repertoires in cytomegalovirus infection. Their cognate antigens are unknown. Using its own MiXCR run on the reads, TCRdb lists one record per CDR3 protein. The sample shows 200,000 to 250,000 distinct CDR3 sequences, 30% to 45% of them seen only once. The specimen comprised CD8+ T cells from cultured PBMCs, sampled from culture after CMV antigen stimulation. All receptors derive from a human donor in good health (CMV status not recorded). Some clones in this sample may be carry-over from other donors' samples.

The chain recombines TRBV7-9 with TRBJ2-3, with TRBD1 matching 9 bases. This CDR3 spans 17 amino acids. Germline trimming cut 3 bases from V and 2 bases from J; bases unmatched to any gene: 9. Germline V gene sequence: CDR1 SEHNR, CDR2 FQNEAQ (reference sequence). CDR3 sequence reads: CASSFPPQGANTDTQYF. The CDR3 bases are TGTGCCAGCAGCTTCCCCCCACAGGGGGCTAACACAGATACGCAGTATTTT.

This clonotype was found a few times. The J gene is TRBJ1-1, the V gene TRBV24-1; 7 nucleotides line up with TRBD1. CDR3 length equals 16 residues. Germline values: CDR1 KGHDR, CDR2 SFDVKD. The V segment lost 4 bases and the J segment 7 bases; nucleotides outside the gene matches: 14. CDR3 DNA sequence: TGTGCCACCAGTGACAACTCGACAGGGCGCCTAAATGAAGCTTTCTTT. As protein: CATSDNSTGRLNEAFF.

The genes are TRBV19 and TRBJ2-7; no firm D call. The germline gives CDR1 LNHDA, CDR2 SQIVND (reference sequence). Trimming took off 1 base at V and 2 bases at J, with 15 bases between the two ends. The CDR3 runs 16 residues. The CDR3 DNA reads TGTGCCAGTAGTATAGTTGATAGAAAGGATCCCTACGAGCAGTACTTC. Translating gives CASSIVDRKDPYEQYF.

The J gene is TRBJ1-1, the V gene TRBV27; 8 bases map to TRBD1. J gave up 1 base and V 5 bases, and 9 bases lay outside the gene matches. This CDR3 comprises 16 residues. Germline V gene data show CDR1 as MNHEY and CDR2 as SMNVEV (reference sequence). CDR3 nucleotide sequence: TGTGCCAGCAGTCCGACAGGGGCCCAGGGGAACACTGAAGCTTTCTTT. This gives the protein CASSPTGAQGNTEAFF.

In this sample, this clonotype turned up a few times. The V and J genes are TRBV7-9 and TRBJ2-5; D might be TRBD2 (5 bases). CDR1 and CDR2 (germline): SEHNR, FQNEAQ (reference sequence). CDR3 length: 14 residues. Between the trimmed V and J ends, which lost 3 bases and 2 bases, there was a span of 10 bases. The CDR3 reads CASSFVTSQETQYF. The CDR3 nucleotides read TGTGCCAGCAGCTTTGTCACTAGTCAAGAGACCCAGTACTTC. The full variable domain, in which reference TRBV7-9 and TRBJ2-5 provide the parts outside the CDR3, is DTGVSQNPRHKITKRGQNVTFRCDPISEHNRLYWYRQTLGQGPEFLTYFQNEAQLEKSRLLSDRFSAERPKGSFSTLEIQRTEQGDSAMYLCASSFVTSQETQYFGPGTRLLVL.

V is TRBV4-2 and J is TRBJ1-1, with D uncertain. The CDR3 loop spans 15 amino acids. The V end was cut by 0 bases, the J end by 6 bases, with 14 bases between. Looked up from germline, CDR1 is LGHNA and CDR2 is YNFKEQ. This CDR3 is CASSQDLQAPAEAFF. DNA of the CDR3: TGTGCCAGCAGCCAAGATCTCCAGGCGCCGGCTGAAGCTTTCTTT.

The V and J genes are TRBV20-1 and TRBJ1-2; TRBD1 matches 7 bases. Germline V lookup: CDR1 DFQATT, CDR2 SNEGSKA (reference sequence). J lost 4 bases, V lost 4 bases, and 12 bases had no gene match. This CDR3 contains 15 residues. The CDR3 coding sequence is TGCAGTGCTACTAACTCTGGGGACAGCCGCTATGGCTACACCTTC. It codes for CSATNSGDSRYGYTF.

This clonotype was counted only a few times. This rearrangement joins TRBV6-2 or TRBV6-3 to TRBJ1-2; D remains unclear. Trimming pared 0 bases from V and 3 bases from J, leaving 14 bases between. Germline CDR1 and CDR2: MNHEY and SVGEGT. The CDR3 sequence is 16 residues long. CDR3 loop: CASSYSKWVGDYGYTF. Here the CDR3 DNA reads TGTGCCAGCAGTTACTCGAAATGGGTCGGAGACTATGGCTACACCTTC.

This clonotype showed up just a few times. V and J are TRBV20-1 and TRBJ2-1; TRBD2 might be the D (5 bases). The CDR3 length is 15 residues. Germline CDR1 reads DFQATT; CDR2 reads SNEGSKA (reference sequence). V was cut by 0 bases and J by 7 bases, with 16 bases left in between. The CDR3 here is CSARDRRWRANEQFF. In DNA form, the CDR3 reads TGCAGTGCTAGAGATAGAAGATGGCGGGCGAATGAGCAGTTCTTC.

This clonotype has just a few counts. The DNA for the CDR3 is TGTGCCAGCAGCTTTTTAGATTGGGCGGGGCCAAATCCCACAGATACGCAGTATTTT. Translated: CASSFLDWAGPNPTDTQYF. The chain links TRBV7-8 to TRBJ2-3, with D possibly TRBD2 on 6 matching bases. CDR3 size: 19 residues. CDR1 and CDR2 (germline): SGHVS, FQNEAQ. With 3 bases removed from V and 2 bases from J, the gap between germline ends came to 24 bases.

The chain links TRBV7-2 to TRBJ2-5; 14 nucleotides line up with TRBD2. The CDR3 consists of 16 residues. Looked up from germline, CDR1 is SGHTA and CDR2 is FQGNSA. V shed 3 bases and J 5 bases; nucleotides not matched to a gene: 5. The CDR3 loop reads CASSFRLAGGSETQYF. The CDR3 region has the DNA TGTGCCAGCAGCTTTCGACTAGCGGGGGGGAGCGAGACCCAGTACTTC.

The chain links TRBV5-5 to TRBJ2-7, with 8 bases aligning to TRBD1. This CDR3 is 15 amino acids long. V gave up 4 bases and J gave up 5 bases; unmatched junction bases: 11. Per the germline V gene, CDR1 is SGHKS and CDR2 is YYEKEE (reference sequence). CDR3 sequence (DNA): TGTGCCAGCAGCGGATCCGGGACAGGCTTTCACGAGCAGTACTTC. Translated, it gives CASSGSGTGFHEQYF.

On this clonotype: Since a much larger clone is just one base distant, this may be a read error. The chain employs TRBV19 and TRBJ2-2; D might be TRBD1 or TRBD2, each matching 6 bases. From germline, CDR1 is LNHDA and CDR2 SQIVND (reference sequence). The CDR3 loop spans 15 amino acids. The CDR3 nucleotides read TGTGCCAGTAGTCTACAGGGTAATCCCACCGGGGGGCTGTTTTTT. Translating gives CASSLQGNPTGGLFF.

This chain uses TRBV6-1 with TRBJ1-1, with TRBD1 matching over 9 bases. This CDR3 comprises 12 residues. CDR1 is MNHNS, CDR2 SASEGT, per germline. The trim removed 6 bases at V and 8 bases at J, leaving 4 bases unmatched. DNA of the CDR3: TGTGCCAGCAGGATAGGGACAGGGGAAGCTTTCTTT. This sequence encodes CASRIGTGEAFF.

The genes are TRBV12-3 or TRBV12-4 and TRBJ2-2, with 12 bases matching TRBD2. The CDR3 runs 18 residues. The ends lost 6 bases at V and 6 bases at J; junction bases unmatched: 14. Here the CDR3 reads CASSSAPITSGGPGELFF. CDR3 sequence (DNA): TGTGCCAGCAGCTCCGCCCCTATTACTAGCGGGGGGCCCGGGGAGCTGTTTTTT.

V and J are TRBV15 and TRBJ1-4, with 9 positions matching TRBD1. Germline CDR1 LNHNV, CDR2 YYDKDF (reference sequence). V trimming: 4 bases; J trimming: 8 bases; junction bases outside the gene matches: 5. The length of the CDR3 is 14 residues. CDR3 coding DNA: TGTGCCACCAGCACCGGACAGGGGTCCGAAAAACTGTTTTTT. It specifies CATSTGQGSEKLFF.